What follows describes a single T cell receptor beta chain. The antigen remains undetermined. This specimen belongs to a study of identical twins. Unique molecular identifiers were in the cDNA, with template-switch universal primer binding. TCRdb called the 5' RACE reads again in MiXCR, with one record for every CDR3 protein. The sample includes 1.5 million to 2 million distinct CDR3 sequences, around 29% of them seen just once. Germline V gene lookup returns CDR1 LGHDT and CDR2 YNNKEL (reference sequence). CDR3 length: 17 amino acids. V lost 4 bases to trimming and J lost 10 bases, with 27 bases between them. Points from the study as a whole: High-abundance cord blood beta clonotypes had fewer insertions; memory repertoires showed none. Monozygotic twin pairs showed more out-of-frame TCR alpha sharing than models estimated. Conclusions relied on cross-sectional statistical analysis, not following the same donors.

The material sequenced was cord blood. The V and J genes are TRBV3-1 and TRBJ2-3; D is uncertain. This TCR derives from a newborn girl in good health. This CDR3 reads CASSPSPTVAHSVSQYF. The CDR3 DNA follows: TGTGCCAGCAGCCCCAGCCCGACCGTCGCGCACTCGGTTTCGCAGTATTTT.